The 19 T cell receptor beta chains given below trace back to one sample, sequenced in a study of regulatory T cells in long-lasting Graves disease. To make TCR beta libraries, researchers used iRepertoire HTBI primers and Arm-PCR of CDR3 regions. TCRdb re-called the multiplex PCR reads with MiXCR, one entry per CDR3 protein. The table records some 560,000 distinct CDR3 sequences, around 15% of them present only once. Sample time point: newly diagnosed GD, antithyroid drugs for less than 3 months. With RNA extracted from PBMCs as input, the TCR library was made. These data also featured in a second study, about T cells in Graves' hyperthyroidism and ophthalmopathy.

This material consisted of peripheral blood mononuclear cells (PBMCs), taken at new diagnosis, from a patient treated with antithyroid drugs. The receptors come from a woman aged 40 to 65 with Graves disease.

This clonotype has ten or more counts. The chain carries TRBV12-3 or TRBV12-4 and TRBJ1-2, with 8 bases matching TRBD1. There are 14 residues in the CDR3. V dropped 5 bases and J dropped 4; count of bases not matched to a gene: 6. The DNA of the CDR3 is TGTGCCAGCAGTGCTCAGGGGGCAGGCTATGGCTACACCTTC. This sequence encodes CASSAQGAGYGYTF.

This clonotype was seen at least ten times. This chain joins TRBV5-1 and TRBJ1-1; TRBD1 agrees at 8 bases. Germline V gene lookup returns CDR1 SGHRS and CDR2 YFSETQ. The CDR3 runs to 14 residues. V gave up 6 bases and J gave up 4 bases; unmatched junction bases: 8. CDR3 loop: CASTYQGAGTEAFF. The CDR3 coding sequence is TGCGCCAGCACTTATCAGGGGGCCGGCACTGAAGCTTTCTTT.

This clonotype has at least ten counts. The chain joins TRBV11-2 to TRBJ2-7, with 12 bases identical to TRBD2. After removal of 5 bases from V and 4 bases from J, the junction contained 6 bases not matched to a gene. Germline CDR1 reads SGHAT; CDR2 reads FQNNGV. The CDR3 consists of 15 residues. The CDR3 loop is CASSVKLAGGYEQYF. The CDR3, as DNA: TGTGCCAGCAGCGTCAAACTAGCGGGGGGATACGAGCAGTACTTC.

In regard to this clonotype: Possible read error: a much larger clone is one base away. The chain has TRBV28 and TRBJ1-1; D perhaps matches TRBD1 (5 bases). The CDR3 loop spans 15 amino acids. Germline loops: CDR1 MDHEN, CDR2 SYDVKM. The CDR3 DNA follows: TGTGCCAGCACCGCCATGGGTGCCCGGGGCACTGAAGCTCTCTTT. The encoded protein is CASTAMGARGTEALF.

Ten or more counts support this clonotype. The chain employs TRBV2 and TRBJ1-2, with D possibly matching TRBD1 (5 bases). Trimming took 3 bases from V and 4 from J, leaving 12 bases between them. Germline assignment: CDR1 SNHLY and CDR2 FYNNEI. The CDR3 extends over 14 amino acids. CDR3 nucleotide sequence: TGTGCCAGCAGTGACAGGGCTACGGGCTATGGCTACACCTTC. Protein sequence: CASSDRATGYGYTF.

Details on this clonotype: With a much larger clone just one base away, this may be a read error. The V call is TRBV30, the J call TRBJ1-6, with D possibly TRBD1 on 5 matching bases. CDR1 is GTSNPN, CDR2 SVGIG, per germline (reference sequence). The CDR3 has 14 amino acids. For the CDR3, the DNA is TGTGCCTGGAGTACCGGTCAGGGAGGTTCACCCCCCCACTTT. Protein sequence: CAWSTGQGGSPPHF. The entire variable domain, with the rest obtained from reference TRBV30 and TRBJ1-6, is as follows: SQTIHQWPATLVQPVGSPLSLECTVEGTSNPNLYWYRQAAGRGLQLLFYSVGIGQISSEVPQNLSASRPQDRQFILSSKKLLLSDSGFYLCAWSTGQGGSPPHFGNGTRLTVT.

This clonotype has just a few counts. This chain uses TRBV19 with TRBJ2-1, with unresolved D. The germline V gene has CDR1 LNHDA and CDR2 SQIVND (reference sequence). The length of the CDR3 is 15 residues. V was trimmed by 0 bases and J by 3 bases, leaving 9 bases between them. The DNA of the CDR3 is TGTGCCAGTAGTATAGACGGGTCTAACTACAATGAGCAGTTCTTC. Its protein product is CASSIDGSNYNEQFF.

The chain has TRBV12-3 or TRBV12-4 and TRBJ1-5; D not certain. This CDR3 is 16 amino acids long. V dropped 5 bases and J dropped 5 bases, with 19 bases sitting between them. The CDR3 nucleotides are TGTGCCAGCAGTCTCGGCCGAGGAGGTGGTTATCAGCCCCAGCATTTT. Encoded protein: CASSLGRGGGYQPQHF.

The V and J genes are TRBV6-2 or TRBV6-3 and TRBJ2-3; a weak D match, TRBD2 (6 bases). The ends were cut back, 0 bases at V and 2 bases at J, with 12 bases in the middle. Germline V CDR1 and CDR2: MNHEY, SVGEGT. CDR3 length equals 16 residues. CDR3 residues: CASSYSKSGSTDTQYF. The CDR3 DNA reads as TGTGCCAGCAGTTACTCGAAAAGCGGGTCCACAGATACGCAGTATTTT.

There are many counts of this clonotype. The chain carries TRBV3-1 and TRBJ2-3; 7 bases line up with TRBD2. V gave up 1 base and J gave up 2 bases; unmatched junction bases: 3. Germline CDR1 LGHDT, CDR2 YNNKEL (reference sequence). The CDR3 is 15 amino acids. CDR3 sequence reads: CASSQAGGYTDTQYF. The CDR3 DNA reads TGTGCCAGCAGCCAAGCGGGGGGATACACAGATACGCAGTATTTT.

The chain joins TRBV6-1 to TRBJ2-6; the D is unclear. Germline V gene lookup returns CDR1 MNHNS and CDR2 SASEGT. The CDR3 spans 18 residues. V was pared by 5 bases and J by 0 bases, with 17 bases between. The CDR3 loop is CASSLKTSDYSGANVLTF. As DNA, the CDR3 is TGTGCCAGCAGTCTAAAGACATCTGATTACTCTGGGGCCAACGTCCTGACTTTC.

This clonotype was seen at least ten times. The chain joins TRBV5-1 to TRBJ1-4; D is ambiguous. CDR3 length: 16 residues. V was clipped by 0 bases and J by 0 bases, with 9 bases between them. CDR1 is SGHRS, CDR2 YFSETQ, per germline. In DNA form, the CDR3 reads TGCGCCAGCAGCTTGGGCCGGCCTGCAACTAATGAAAAACTGTTTTTT. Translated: CASSLGRPATNEKLFF.

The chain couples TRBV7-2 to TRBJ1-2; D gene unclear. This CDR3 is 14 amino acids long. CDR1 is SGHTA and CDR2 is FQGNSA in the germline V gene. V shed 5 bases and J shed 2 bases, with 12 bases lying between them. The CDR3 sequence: CASSRRLQNYGYTF. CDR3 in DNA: TGTGCCAGCAGCCGGAGGTTGCAGAACTATGGCTACACCTTC.

CDR3 sequence reads: CASSIDGPGANVLTF. The CDR3 nucleotides read TGTGCCAGCAGTATAGATGGGCCTGGGGCCAACGTCCTGACTTTC. The chain has TRBV27 and TRBJ2-6; D remains unclear. The germline V gene encodes CDR1 MNHEY and CDR2 SMNVEV (reference sequence). The CDR3 is 15 residues long. V was shortened by 5 bases and J by 2 bases, with 10 bases between the two germline ends.

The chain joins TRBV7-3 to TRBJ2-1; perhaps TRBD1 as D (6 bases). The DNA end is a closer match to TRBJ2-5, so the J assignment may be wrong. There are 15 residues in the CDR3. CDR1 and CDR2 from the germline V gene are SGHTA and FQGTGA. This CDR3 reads CASSQLNDRLETQYF. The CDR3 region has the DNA TGTGCCAGCAGCCAACTAAACGACAGGCTAGAGACCCAGTACTTC.

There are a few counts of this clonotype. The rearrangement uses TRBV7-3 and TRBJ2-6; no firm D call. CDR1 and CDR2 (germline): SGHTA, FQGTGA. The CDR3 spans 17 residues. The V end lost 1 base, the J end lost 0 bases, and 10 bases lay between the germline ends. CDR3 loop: CASSLMGPSSGANVLTF. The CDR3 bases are TGTGCCAGCAGCTTAATGGGCCCGAGCTCTGGGGCCAACGTCCTGACTTTC.

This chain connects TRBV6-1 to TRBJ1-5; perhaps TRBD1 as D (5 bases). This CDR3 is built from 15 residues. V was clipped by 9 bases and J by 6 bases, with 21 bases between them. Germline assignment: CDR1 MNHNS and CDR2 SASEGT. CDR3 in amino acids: CASVQELNSGQPQHF. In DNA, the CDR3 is TGTGCCAGTGTACAGGAACTCAACAGTGGTCAGCCCCAGCATTTT.

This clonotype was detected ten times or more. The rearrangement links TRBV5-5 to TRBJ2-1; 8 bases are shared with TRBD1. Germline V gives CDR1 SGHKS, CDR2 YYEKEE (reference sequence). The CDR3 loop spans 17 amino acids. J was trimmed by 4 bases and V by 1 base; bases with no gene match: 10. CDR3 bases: TGTGCCAGCAGCTTGTTCCCGACGGGACAGGCATACAATGAGCAGTTCTTC. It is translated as CASSLFPTGQAYNEQFF.

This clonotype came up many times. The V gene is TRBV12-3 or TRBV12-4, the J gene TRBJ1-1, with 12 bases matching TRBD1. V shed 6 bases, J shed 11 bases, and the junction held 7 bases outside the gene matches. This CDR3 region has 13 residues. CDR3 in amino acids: CASSSGTGGHAFF. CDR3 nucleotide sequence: TGTGCCAGCAGCTCCGGGACAGGGGGCCACGCTTTCTTT.